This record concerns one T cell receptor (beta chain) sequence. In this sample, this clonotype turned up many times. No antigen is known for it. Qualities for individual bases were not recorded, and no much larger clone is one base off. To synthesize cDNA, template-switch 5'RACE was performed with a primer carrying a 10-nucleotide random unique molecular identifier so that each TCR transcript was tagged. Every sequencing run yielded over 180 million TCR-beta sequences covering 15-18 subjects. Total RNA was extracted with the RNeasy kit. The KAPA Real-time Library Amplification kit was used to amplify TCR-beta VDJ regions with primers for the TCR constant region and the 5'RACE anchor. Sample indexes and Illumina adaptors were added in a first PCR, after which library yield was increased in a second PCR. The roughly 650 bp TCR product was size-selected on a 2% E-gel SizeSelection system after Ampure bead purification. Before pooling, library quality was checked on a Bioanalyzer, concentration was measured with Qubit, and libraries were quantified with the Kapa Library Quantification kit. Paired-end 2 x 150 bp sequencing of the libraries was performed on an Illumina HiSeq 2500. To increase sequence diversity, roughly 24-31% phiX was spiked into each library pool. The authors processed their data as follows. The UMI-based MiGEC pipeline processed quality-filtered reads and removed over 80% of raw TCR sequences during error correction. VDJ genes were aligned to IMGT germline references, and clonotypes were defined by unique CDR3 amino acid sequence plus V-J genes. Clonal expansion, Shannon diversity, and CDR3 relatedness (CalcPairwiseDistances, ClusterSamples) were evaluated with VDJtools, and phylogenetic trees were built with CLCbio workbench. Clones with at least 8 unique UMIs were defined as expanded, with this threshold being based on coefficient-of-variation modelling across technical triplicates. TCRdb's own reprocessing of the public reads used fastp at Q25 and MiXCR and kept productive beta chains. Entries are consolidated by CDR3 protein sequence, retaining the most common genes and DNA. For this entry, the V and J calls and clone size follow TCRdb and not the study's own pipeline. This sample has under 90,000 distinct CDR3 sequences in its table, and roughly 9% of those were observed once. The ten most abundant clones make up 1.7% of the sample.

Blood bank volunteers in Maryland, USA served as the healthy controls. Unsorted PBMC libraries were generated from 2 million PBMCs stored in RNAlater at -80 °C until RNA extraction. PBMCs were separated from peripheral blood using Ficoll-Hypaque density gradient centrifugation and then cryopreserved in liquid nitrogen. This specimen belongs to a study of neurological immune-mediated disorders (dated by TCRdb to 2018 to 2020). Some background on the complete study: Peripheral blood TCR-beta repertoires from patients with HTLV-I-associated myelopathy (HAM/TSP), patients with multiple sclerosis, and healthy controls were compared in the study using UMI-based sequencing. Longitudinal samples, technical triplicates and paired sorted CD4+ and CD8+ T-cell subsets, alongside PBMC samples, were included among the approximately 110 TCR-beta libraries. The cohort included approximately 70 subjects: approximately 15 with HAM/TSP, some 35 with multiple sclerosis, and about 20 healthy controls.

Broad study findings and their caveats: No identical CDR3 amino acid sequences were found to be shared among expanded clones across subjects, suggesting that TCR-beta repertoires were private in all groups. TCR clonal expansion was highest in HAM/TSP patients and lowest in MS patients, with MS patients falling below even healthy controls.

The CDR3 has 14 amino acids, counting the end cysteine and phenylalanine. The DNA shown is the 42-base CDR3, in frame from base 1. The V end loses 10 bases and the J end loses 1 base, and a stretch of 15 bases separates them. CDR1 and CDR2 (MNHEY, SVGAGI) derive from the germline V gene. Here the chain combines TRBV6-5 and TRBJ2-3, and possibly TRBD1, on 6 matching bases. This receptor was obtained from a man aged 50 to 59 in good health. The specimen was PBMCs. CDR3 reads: CATASGVRTDTQYF. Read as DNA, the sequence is TGTGCCACCGCGTCAGGGGTGCGCACAGATACGCAGTATTTT.